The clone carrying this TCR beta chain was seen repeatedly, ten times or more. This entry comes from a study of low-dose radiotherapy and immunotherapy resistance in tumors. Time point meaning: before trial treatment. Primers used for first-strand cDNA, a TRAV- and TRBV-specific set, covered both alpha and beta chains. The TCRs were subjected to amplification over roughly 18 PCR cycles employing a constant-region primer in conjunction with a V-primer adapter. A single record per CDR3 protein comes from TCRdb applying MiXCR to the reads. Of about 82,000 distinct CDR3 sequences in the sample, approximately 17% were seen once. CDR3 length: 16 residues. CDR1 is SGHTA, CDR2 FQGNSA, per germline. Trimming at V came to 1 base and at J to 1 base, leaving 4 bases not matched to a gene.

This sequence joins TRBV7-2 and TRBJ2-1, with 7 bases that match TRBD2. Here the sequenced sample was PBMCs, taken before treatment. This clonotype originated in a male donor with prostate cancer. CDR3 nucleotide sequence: TGTGCCAGCAGCTTAGGGTTGCGGGGGTCCTACAATGAGCAGTTCTTC. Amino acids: CASSLGLRGSYNEQFF.